The rows below give T cell receptor beta chains drawn from one sample of a study of blood T cell repertoires in COVID-19. Sequenced by immunoSEQ multiplex PCR; TCRdb stores in-frame clones only, minus some. The sample includes a few hundred thousand clones, 70% to 90% of them seen just once. The sample taken for sequencing was peripheral blood. These receptors came from a woman aged 45-60 years with acute or convalescent COVID-19. Both conserved end residues are trimmed from each CDR3. Fields, in order: V gene, J gene, clone size, CDR3 protein. Only some rows state a clone size, as once, few, many or a class for expanded clones.

>TRBV24-1|TRBJ2-3|NA
ATSEYTGTGLYTQY
>TRBV27|TRBJ2-5|NA
ASTSIGTEKETQY
>TRBV9|TRBJ2-7|NA
ASSTRQGAYEQY
>TRBV7-3|TRBJ2-1|NA
ASSFLSGPGLATEQF
>TRBV7-2|TRBJ1-2|NA
ASSLDRGTDPYGYT
>TRBV27|TRBJ1-5|NA
ASRPQGARFNQPQH
>TRBV6-4|TRBJ2-3|NA
ASSDFAHTDTQY
>TRBV10-3|TRBJ2-5|NA
AISPLFSGAQETQY
>TRBV28|TRBJ2-7|once
ASSLRREQY
>TRBV30|TRBJ1-1|NA
AWSRDRGLWTEAF
>TRBV6-2/TRBV6-3|TRBJ1-5|NA
ASSYSPRVQPQH
>TRBV20-1|TRBJ2-1|NA
SATRSEQF
>TRBV5-6|TRBJ1-1|NA
ASSWDRANTEAF
>TRBV6-5|TRBJ1-1|NA
ASSYGEGTEAF
>TRBV4-2|TRBJ2-2|NA
ASSLRKSGAAWTGELF
>TRBV25-1|TRBJ1-6|NA
ASGPPYNSPLH
>TRBV6-5|TRBJ2-7|NA
GIQGDAHHEQY
>TRBV28|TRBJ1-1|NA
ASNGGLNTEAF
>TRBV9|TRBJ1-4|NA
ASSVTMVGGGELF
>TRBV14|TRBJ2-1|NA
ASSQGLAGYNEQF
>TRBV18|TRBJ2-2|NA
ASSPGATGTGELF
>TRBV3-1/TRBV3-2|TRBJ1-5|NA
ASSQDRTRNQPQH
>TRBV28|TRBJ1-5|few
ASSQPTGVSNQPQH
>TRBV3-1/TRBV3-2|TRBJ2-7|NA
ASSQKGTFDSYEQY
>TRBV7-8|TRBJ2-7|NA
ASSLGRTSGGRSKY
>TRBV28|TRBJ1-4|NA
ASRQGDEKLF
>TRBV5-1|TRBJ2-2|NA
ASSGGTLNTGELF
>TRBV7-9|TRBJ1-1|NA
ASSLQGGEAF
>TRBV28|TRBJ2-3|NA
ASSDSRGRTDTQY
>TRBV5-1|TRBJ2-2|NA
ASSLTSPNTGELF
>TRBV6-2/TRBV6-3|TRBJ2-7|NA
ASSRLVYEQY
>TRBV19|TRBJ2-1|NA
ASSSGLAAQF
>TRBV7-6|TRBJ1-5|NA
ASSSSTGGYQPQH